This T cell receptor (beta chain) was recorded in a study of control samples from healthy donors and cancer patients. Profiling relied on immunoSEQ multiplex PCR, and the TCRdb table lists in-frame clones only, not all of them. The repertoire includes about 150,000 clones, 85% to 95% of them detected once, and roughly 2.3% sits in the top ten. CDR1 and CDR2 from the germline V gene are MNHEY and SVGAGI. The V end lost 4 bases, the J end lost 8 bases, and 9 bases lay between the germline ends. This CDR3 contains 12 residues. The receptor was isolated from a middle-aged man in good health. Sequenced material: blood. The chain is built from TRBV6-5 and TRBJ2-1; no reliable D call. The CDR3 protein is CASSFMNDEQFF. The CDR3 DNA is TGTGCCAGCAGTTTCATGAACGATGAGCAGTTCTTC.